One sample yielded the 2 T cell receptor beta chains listed below, sequenced in a study of T cells in localized non-small cell lung cancer. Here immunoSEQ multiplex PCR was the method, and the copy in TCRdb shows in-frame clones only, minus some. The sample has fewer than 35,000 clones; approximately 91% are singletons. The sample in question was PBMCs, obtained before any cancer treatment. Receptor source: a man aged 40 to 70 with stage II lung adenocarcinoma.

J is TRBJ2-3 and V is TRBV6-4; 9 nucleotides align to TRBD2. The length of the CDR3 is 16 residues. V lost 5 bases, J lost 3 bases, and 9 bases stayed unmatched. Germline V lookup: CDR1 MRHNA, CDR2 SNTAGT. CDR3 sequence: CASSPLSGSGTDTQYF. The CDR3 DNA sequence: TGTGCCAGCAGTCCCCTTAGCGGGAGCGGTACAGATACGCAGTATTTT.

The chain combines TRBV9 with TRBJ2-7, with 9 bases matching TRBD2. Germline CDR1 reads SGDLS; CDR2 reads YYNGEE. The CDR3 consists of 14 residues. The J segment lost 4 bases and the V segment lost 0 bases, leaving 2 bases of the junction unmatched. CDR3 DNA sequence: TGTGCCAGCAGCGTAGGTAGCGGGAGTTACGAGCAGTACTTC. It translates to CASSVGSGSYEQYF.